This T cell receptor beta chain was recovered during a study of blood T cells in healthy people across ages. Then a second PCR, running roughly 7 to 11 cycles, was carried out with a sample-barcoded 5' primer and a J-beta primer mix. TCRdb reprocessed the 5' RACE reads via MiXCR and lists one record per CDR3 protein. The repertoire holds about 570,000 distinct CDR3 sequences, with 27% as singletons. The V and J ends lost 1 base and 8 bases respectively, with 12 bases between them. Germline lookup yields CDR1 SGHRS and CDR2 YFSETQ. CDR3 size: 14 residues. These data also formed part of another study, on T cells of mothers and their children. That paper states: The second PCR used the M1S primer, and this primer added sample barcodes and 2-4 random nucleotides. The TCR beta CDR3 read count exceeded 9.5 million for each mother and was several million for each child. The output of TCR recombination is shaped by thymic selection similarly in related and unrelated pairs. When mothers and children were related, their normalized repertoire overlap, which was always slightly higher, did not differ significantly from that of unrelated pairs.

The sequencing sample was made of blood. The chain links TRBV5-1 to TRBJ1-4; tentatively, D is TRBD1 (5 bases). The TCR was taken from a boy aged 2-9 years in good health. The CDR3 DNA reads TGCGCCAGCAGCTTGATCCCGGGGCCCGAAAAACTGTTTTTT. This gives the protein CASSLIPGPEKLFF.